The 23 T cell receptor beta chains presented below share a single source sample, sequenced in a study of human T cells and chemical hapten exposure. Regarding time point: patch test 2, 6 weeks after DPC sensitization. Treatment meaning: therapeutic diphenylcyclopropenone sensitization with weekly scalp DPC. MiXCR was run by TCRdb on the RACE reads, yielding one entry per CDR3 protein. The sample shows approximately 350,000 distinct CDR3 sequences, about 6.3% of them seen only once. The sequences come from whole blood, collected in connection with sensitization to the hapten diphenylcyclopropenone (DPC). The origin of the receptors is a woman younger than 35 with alopecia areata. Some clones in this sample may be carry-over from other donors' samples.

This clonotype was counted at least ten times. The genes are TRBV7-9 and TRBJ1-1; 8 bases align to TRBD1. The V gene end was trimmed by 5 bases and the J gene end by 6 bases; junction bases not matched to a gene: 2. Per the germline V gene, CDR1 is SEHNR and CDR2 is FQNEAQ (reference sequence). The CDR3 runs to 12 residues. CDR3 nucleotide sequence: TGTGCCAGCAGCCAGACAGGGGCTGAAGCTTTCTTT. Residues: CASSQTGAEAFF.

This clonotype was counted only a few times. V is TRBV2 and J is TRBJ1-4, with D tentatively TRBD1 (5 bases). This CDR3 is built from 13 residues. The ends were cut back, 8 bases at V and 8 bases at J, with 15 bases in the middle. From germline, CDR1 is SNHLY and CDR2 FYNNEI. The chain's CDR3 is CASHAVGEEKLFF. DNA of the CDR3: TGTGCCAGCCATGCTGTAGGGGAGGAAAAACTGTTTTTT.

In this sample, this clonotype turned up many times. J is TRBJ2-7 and V is TRBV20-1; D possibly corresponds to TRBD2 (6 bases). Germline loops: CDR1 DFQATT, CDR2 SNEGSKA (reference sequence). V was cut by 2 bases and J by 6 bases, with 14 bases left in between. The CDR3 has 13 residues. Here the CDR3 DNA reads TGCAGTGCTAGATTTAGCGGTCAGGGCGAGCAGTACTTC. Translated, it gives CSARFSGQGEQYF.

The chain recombines TRBV3-1 with TRBJ1-3; tentative D call: TRBD1 (5 bases). Looked up from germline, CDR1 is LGHDT and CDR2 is YNNKEL (reference sequence). Trimming removed 1 base at V and 0 bases at J, with 13 bases between. There are 17 residues in the CDR3. CDR3 amino acids: CASSQAGTHYSGNTIYF. The CDR3 DNA is TGTGCCAGCAGCCAAGCCGGGACCCACTACTCTGGAAACACCATATATTTT.

This clonotype has more than one count but fewer than ten. This chain links TRBV28 with TRBJ2-7; D unresolved. The V end lost 4 bases, the J end lost 6 bases, and 7 bases lay between the germline ends. This CDR3 contains 11 residues. CDR1 and CDR2 (germline): MDHEN, SYDVKM. CDR3 nucleotides: TGTGCCAGCAGTTACGCCCGCGAGCAGTACTTC. Translating gives CASSYAREQYF.

This clonotype was detected only a few times. The rearrangement joins TRBV25-1 to TRBJ1-1; 7 bases are a match to TRBD1. The V and J ends lost 9 bases and 7 bases, in that order; junction bases with no gene match: 11. This CDR3 contains 13 residues. In germline, CDR1 is MGHDK, CDR2 SYGVNS. CDR3 in DNA: TGTGCCAGTGCCGGTGGACAGGCGTTTGAAGCTTTCTTT. This codes for CASAGGQAFEAFF. The full variable domain, its missing parts supplied by reference TRBV25-1 and TRBJ1-1, is EADIYQTPRYLVIGTGKKITLECSQTMGHDKMYWYQQDPGMELHLIHYSYGVNSTEKGDLSSESTVSRIRTEHFPLTLESARPSHTSQYLCASAGGQAFEAFFGQGTRLTVV.

The table lists this clonotype with a few counts. The CDR3 loop reads CASSSTDSGTEAFF. The CDR3 nucleotides read TGTGCCAGCAGTTCCACGGACTCGGGCACTGAAGCTTTCTTT. The V gene is TRBV6-5, the J gene TRBJ1-1; D is undetermined. V lost 4 bases and J lost 4, with 13 bases in between. The germline V gene has CDR1 MNHEY and CDR2 SVGAGI. The CDR3 spans 14 residues.

This clonotype was observed at least ten times. The CDR3 reads CASRTRTGGAGYGYTF. Written as DNA, the CDR3 is TGTGCCAGCAGAACCCGGACAGGGGGCGCTGGCTATGGCTACACCTTC. V and J are TRBV6-2 or TRBV6-3 and TRBJ1-2; TRBD1 agrees at 11 bases. This CDR3 region has 16 residues. Germline values: CDR1 MNHEY, CDR2 SVGEGT. J lost 4 bases, V lost 6 bases, and 10 bases had no gene match.

This clonotype was counted between two and nine times. This chain joins TRBV5-1 and TRBJ2-7; D not resolved. The CDR3 sequence is 13 residues long. Germline-derived CDR1 and CDR2 are SGHRS and YFSETQ. V was clipped by 1 base and J by 8 bases, with 13 bases between them. DNA of the CDR3: TGCGCCAGCAGCTTGACAAGAGAAAGGAAGCAGTACTTC. Translating it yields CASSLTRERKQYF.

This clonotype was detected ten times or more. The chain carries TRBV25-1 and TRBJ2-7; 14 bases match TRBD2. CDR1 is MGHDK, CDR2 SYGVNS, per germline. J was trimmed by 9 bases and V by 6 bases; bases with no gene match: 7. The CDR3 has 14 residues. CDR3 protein: CASSPGLAGARQYF. The DNA for the CDR3 is TGTGCCAGCAGCCCGGGACTAGCGGGGGCCCGGCAGTACTTC.

This clonotype has a count of ten or more. V is TRBV10-3 and J is TRBJ2-1; weak D call: TRBD2 (7 bases). Trimming took off 2 bases at V and 2 bases at J, with 13 bases between the two ends. The CDR3 runs 16 residues. Germline V CDR1 and CDR2: ENHRY, SYGVKD. Written as DNA, the CDR3 is TGTGCCATCAGTGAGGGGCCGGGGGGCCCCTACAATGAGCAGTTCTTC. It codes for CAISEGPGGPYNEQFF.

This clonotype came up many times. At one end the junction does not follow the germline gene, possibly because of a read error. The chain links TRBV29-1 to TRBJ2-7, with D possibly TRBD1 on 6 matching bases. The CDR3 loop spans 14 amino acids. CDR1 is SQVTM, CDR2 ANQGSEA, per germline. CDR3 region: CSVEGGPRAYEQYF. The CDR3 DNA is TGCAGCGTGGAAGGGGGTCCCAGGGCCTACGAGCAGTACTTC.

This clonotype was observed a handful of times. V gene TRBV27 combines with J gene TRBJ1-6, with D possibly TRBD1 on 5 matching bases. Germline loops: CDR1 MNHEY, CDR2 SMNVEV (reference sequence). The CDR3 loop spans 13 amino acids. The V and J ends lost 5 bases and 9 bases respectively, with 11 bases between them. The CDR3 sequence: CASSEWDGSPLHF. CDR3 nucleotides: TGTGCCAGCAGTGAATGGGACGGTTCACCCCTCCACTTT.

The gene calls are TRBV6-6 and TRBJ1-1; no definite D call. Trimming removed 2 bases from V and 5 bases from J, with 12 bases in between. CDR1 and CDR2 from the germline V gene are MNHNY and SVGAGI (reference sequence). CDR3 length: 14 residues. Here the CDR3 reads CASSYEGRKTEAFF. DNA of the CDR3: TGTGCCAGCAGTTACGAGGGTCGTAAGACTGAAGCTTTCTTT.

The table lists this clonotype with a few counts. The chain employs TRBV5-6 and TRBJ2-3; D possibly corresponds to TRBD1 (6 bases). V lost 1 base, J lost 8 bases, and 17 bases lay in between. The CDR3 length is 15 residues. Looked up from germline, CDR1 is SGHDT and CDR2 is YYEEEE. CDR3 protein: CASSLSGTLWGTQYF. In nucleotides, the CDR3 is TGTGCCAGCAGCTTGTCGGGGACACTATGGGGTACGCAGTATTTT.

In this sample, this clonotype turned up many times. The V call is TRBV12-3 or TRBV12-4, the J call TRBJ1-5; weak D call: TRBD1 (5 bases). This CDR3 spans 14 amino acids. V lost 4 bases and J 5 bases, leaving 12 bases between the germline ends. CDR3 amino acids: CASSSQGRDQPQHF. DNA of the CDR3: TGTGCCAGCAGTTCTCAGGGTCGGGATCAGCCCCAGCATTTT.

The genes are TRBV3-1 and TRBJ1-2; no definite D call. The CDR3 has 11 residues. V was shortened by 0 bases and J by 6 bases, with 2 bases between the two germline ends. CDR1 and CDR2 (germline): LGHDT, YNNKEL (reference sequence). The CDR3 loop is CASSQEDGYTF. The CDR3 DNA is TGTGCCAGCAGCCAAGAAGATGGCTACACCTTC.

V and J are TRBV6-5 and TRBJ1-1; the D gene is possibly TRBD1 (6 bases). There are 16 residues in the CDR3. Germline V gene sequence: CDR1 MNHEY, CDR2 SVGAGI. Between the trimmed V and J ends, which lost 0 bases and 3 bases, there was a span of 14 bases. CDR3 DNA sequence: TGTGCCAGCAGTTACTCCTACAGGGAACGGTACACTGAAGCTTTCTTT. Translating gives CASSYSYRERYTEAFF.

This clonotype occurred many times. CDR3 sequence: CASTKGSGETYNEQFF. The CDR3 DNA follows: TGTGCCAGCACCAAAGGATCGGGGGAAACCTACAATGAGCAGTTCTTC. V gene TRBV6-5 combines with J gene TRBJ2-1, with a weak D call TRBD2 (6 bases). Between the trimmed V and J ends, which lost 7 bases and 2 bases, there was a span of 18 bases. This CDR3 is built from 16 residues. The germline gives CDR1 MNHEY, CDR2 SVGAGI.

In this sample, this clonotype turned up a few times. This chain links TRBV6-1 with TRBJ2-7; D is perhaps TRBD1 or TRBD2 (5 bases each). CDR1 is MNHNS and CDR2 is SASEGT in the germline V gene. V was cut by 4 bases and J by 5 bases, with 15 bases left in between. The CDR3 sequence is 14 residues long. The CDR3 bases are TGTGCCAGCAGTGCGTCTAGGGGACGGGACGAGCAGTACTTC. Its translation: CASSASRGRDEQYF.

This sequence joins TRBV2 and TRBJ1-1, with no clear D. The V end lost 7 bases, the J end lost 0 bases, and 15 bases lay between the germline ends. This CDR3 region has 15 residues. Germline V gives CDR1 SNHLY, CDR2 FYNNEI. The CDR3 region has the DNA TGTGCCAGCATTTTCACACGTCCACTGAACACTGAAGCTTTCTTT. Encoded protein: CASIFTRPLNTEAFF.

Many counts were recorded for this clonotype. The V and J genes are TRBV27 and TRBJ2-2, with 7 bases that match TRBD1. Per the germline V gene, CDR1 is MNHEY and CDR2 is SMNVEV (reference sequence). Trimming took 2 bases from V and 4 from J; bases not matched to a gene: 7. This CDR3 is built from 16 residues. The CDR3 nucleotides are TGTGCCAGCAGTTTAATGGGGACAGTAGGCACCGGGGAGCTGTTTTTT. Amino acid sequence: CASSLMGTVGTGELFF.

In this sample, this clonotype turned up many times. The chain carries TRBV9 and TRBJ1-6; D unresolved. The germline V and J ends were trimmed by 3 bases and 7 bases, with 11 bases remaining between them. CDR3 size: 14 residues. The germline CDR1 and CDR2 sequences are SGDLS and YYNGEE. The CDR3: CASSEGSTNSPLHF. The CDR3 DNA reads TGTGCCAGCAGCGAGGGTTCGACCAATTCACCCCTCCACTTT.